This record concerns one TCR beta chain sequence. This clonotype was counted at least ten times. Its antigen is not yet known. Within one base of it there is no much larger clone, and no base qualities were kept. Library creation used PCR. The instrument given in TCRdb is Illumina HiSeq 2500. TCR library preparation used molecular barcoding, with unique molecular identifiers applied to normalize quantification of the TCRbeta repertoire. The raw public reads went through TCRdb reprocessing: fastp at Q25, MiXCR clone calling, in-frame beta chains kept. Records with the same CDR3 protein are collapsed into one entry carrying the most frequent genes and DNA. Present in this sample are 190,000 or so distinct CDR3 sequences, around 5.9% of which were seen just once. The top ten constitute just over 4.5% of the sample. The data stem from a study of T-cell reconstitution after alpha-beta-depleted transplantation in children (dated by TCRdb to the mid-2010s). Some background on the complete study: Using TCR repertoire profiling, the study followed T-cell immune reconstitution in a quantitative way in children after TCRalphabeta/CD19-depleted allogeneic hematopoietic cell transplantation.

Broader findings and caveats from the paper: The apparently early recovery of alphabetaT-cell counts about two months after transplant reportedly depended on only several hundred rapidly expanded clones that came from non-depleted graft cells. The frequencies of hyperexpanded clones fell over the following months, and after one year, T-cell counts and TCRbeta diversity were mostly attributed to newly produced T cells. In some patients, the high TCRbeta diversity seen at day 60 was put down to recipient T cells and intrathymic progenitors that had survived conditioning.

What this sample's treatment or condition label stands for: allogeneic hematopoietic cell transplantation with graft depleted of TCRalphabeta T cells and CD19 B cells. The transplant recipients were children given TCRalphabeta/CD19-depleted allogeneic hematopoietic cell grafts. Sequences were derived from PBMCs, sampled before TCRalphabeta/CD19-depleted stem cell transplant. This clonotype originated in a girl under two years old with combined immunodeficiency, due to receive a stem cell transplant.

In nucleotides, the sequence is TGTGCCAGCAGCCGTCGGGGGGCCAACACCGGGGAGCTGTTTTTT. Translated, this gives CASSRRGANTGELFF. The rearrangement combines TRBV7-3 with TRBJ2-2, and TRBD2 may be the D gene, going by 7 matching bases. The junction shows trimming of 5 bases on V and 2 bases on J, plus 12 bases between the germline ends. Measured from the cysteine to the phenylalanine, the CDR3 is 15 residues long. This entry keeps only the CDR3 DNA: 45 bases, framed from base 1. CDR1 and CDR2 (SGHTA, FQGTGA) derive from the germline V gene. Supplemented by the reference TRBV7-3 and TRBJ2-2 proteins around the CDR3, the complete variable domain is GAGVSQTPSNKVTEKGKYVELRCDPISGHTALYWYRQSLGQGPEFLIYFQGTGAADDSGLPNDRFFAVRPEGSVSTLKIQRTERGDSAVYLCASSRRGANTGELFFGEGSRLTVL.